The 2 T cell receptor beta chains below all came from one sample that was sequenced in a study of blood T cell repertoires in COVID-19. Sequencing was performed with immunoSEQ multiplex PCR; in TCRdb, only in-frame clones are kept and a portion is missing. Seen here are some 360,000 clones, more than 70% observed once, and the top ten hold approximately 2.5%. The sample comprised peripheral blood. The source is a woman aged 55-69 years with COVID-19, enrolled during active disease.

This chain connects TRBV7-9 to TRBJ2-5; 9 nucleotides match TRBD1. There are 18 residues in the CDR3. V was clipped by 1 base and J by 5 bases; unmatched bases: 14. Germline CDR1 reads SEHNR; CDR2 reads FQNEAQ (reference sequence). The CDR3 DNA sequence: TGTGCCAGCAGCTTAGGAATTGGTGCAGGACAGGGGTCGGAGACCCAGTACTTC. Protein: CASSLGIGAGQGSETQYF.

J is TRBJ1-1 and V is TRBV19; possible D gene TRBD1, 5 bases. V lost 3 bases and J 4 bases, leaving 12 bases between the germline ends. The CDR3 runs 14 residues. Germline-derived CDR1 and CDR2 are LNHDA and SQIVND (reference sequence). The CDR3 sequence: CASSMGQVGTEAFF. In nucleotides, the CDR3 is TGTGCCAGTAGTATGGGGCAAGTAGGCACTGAAGCTTTCTTT.